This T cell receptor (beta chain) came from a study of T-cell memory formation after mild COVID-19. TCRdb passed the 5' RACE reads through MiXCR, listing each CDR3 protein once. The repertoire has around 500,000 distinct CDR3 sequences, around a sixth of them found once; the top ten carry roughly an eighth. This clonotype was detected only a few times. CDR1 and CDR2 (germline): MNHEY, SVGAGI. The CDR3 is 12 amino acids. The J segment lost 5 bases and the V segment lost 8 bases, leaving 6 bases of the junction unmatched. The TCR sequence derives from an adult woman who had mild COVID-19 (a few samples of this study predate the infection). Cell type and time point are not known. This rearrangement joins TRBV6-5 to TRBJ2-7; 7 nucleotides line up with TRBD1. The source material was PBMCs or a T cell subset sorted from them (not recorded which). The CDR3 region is CASGYRGNEQYF. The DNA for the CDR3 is TGTGCCAGCGGATACAGGGGAAACGAGCAGTACTTC.